This entry is about one TCR beta chain. What it binds is unknown. The data stem from a study of synovial regulatory T cells in juvenile arthritis. Study-wide points: Synovial Treg CDR3 sequences overlapped more with iaTregs than other circulating Tregs. Largely private between patients, iaTreg TCR repertoires showed partial overlap with synovial Teff and blood CPL repertoires.

The table came from immunoSEQ multiplex PCR; TCRdb's copy has only in-frame clones and leaves some out. The sample has 9,000 to 10,000 clones. Germline V gene lookup returns CDR1 SGHDT and CDR2 YYEEEE. The CDR3 consists of 14 residues. No coding sequence is recorded. Sequencing used Treg cells from blood. The subset is: remaining (HLA-DR-negative) circulating blood Treg cells. This sequence was found in a donor younger than 30 with juvenile idiopathic arthritis. The V gene is TRBV5-6, the J gene TRBJ1-2; the D call of TRBD1 rests on TCRdb alone, since no DNA is present to check it. The CDR3 protein is CASSASGTGYGYTF.